The 5 T cell receptor beta chains presented below share a single source sample, sequenced in a study of blood T cells in healthy people across ages. Alongside a J-beta primer mix, a sample-barcoded 5' primer served in a second PCR lasting roughly 7 to 11 cycles. TCRdb re-called the 5' RACE reads through MiXCR, storing one row per CDR3 protein. Found here are 1.5 million to 2 million distinct CDR3 sequences, over 25% of them singletons; the top ten hold roughly 8%. Input material: blood. These receptors all stem from a woman in her thirties in good health.

This clonotype occurred many times. V usage is TRBV5-1 and J usage is TRBJ2-7; 10 nucleotides line up with TRBD1. CDR1 and CDR2 (germline): SGHRS, YFSETQ. This CDR3 comprises 14 residues. Trimming removed 5 bases from V and 5 bases from J; junction bases left unmatched: 7. CDR3: CASRREGTGDEQYF. The CDR3 DNA sequence: TGCGCCAGCAGACGGGAAGGGACAGGGGACGAGCAGTACTTC.

The chain links TRBV29-1 to TRBJ2-1, with unresolved D. From germline, CDR1 is SQVTM and CDR2 ANQGSEA. The CDR3 loop spans 14 amino acids. Between the trimmed V and J ends, which lost 7 bases and 0 bases, there was a span of 13 bases. The CDR3 DNA is TGCAGCGCCATGTTTACAAGCTCCTACAATGAGCAGTTCTTC. Amino acids: CSAMFTSSYNEQFF.

The V gene is TRBV12-3 or TRBV12-4, the J gene TRBJ1-2; D ambiguous. V was cut by 4 bases and J by 4 bases, with 10 bases left in between. The length of the CDR3 is 13 residues. CDR3 loop: CASSYPSGYGYTF. DNA of the CDR3: TGTGCCAGCAGTTACCCCTCGGGCTATGGCTACACCTTC.

Many counts were recorded for this clonotype. The chain is built from TRBV6-1 and TRBJ2-5; TRBD2 is a possible D gene (7 bases). Trimming left V 5 bases short and J 1 base short, with 23 bases between. This CDR3 has 18 amino acids. Germline V gene data show CDR1 as MNHNS and CDR2 as SASEGT. The DNA for the CDR3 is TGTGCCAGCAGTCCCTCCCTTGGGGAGGGGGAATTCCAAGAGACCCAGTACTTC. It is translated as CASSPSLGEGEFQETQYF.

Many counts were recorded for this clonotype. The chain has TRBV7-2 and TRBJ2-7; 9 nucleotides align to TRBD1. Germline trimming cut 0 bases from V and 2 bases from J; bases unmatched to any gene: 2. Looked up from germline, CDR1 is SGHTA and CDR2 is FQGNSA. This CDR3 is built from 15 residues. The CDR3 nucleotides read TGTGCCAGCAGCTTAGCGGGACAGGGAACCTACGAGCAGTACTTC. It is translated as CASSLAGQGTYEQYF.